The 32 T cell receptor beta chains in this list originate from one sample, sequenced in a study of tumor and adjacent non-tumor tissue in lung cancer. The template was RNA from unsorted bulk tissue. TCRbeta libraries were built with three rounds of nested PCR, modified from ARM-PCR. MiXCR was run by TCRdb on the multiplex PCR reads, yielding one entry per CDR3 protein. The table has 120,000 or so distinct CDR3 sequences, roughly 64% seen once. The sample comprised lung tumor tissue. Every receptor here comes from a man aged 25-40 years with non-small cell lung cancer.

A note on this clonotype: A much more abundant neighbour one base away suggests this may be a read error. DNA of the CDR3: TGTGCCAGCAAACTCGTCCCCCCCAATGAGCAGTTCTTC. Translation: CASKLVPPNEQFF. This chain uses TRBV6-2 or TRBV6-3 with TRBJ2-1; D unclear. The V and J ends lost 7 bases and 6 bases respectively, with 13 bases between them. Germline assignment: CDR1 MNHEY and CDR2 SVGEGT. The CDR3 runs to 13 residues.

In this sample, this clonotype turned up a few times. V gene TRBV6-5 combines with J gene TRBJ1-2, with 10 bases identical to TRBD1. The CDR3 loop spans 15 amino acids. Germline CDR1 MNHEY, CDR2 SVGAGI. DNA of the CDR3: TGTGATAGCAGTTACTCGGACAGGGGGGTCTATGGCTACACCTTC. Residues: CDSSYSDRGVYGYTF.

Concerning this clonotype: One base away lies a much larger clone, so this may be a sequencing read error. The chain has TRBV29-1 and TRBJ1-2; possible D gene TRBD1, 6 bases. V was clipped by 5 bases and J by 4 bases, with 20 bases between them. Germline V gives CDR1 SQVTM, CDR2 ANQGSEA. This CDR3 comprises 15 residues. CDR3 sequence reads: CSVYPPLDRLYGYTF. Written as DNA, the CDR3 is TGCAGCGTTTACCCGCCCTTAGACAGGCTCTATGGCTACACCTTC.

With respect to this clonotype: This could be a read error, since a much larger clone is one nucleotide away. The chain is built from TRBV20-1 and TRBJ1-1; unclear D gene. V was trimmed by 5 bases and J by 5 bases, leaving 15 bases between them. The CDR3 totals 13 residues. The germline gives CDR1 DFQATT, CDR2 SNEGSKA (reference sequence). As DNA, the CDR3 is TGCAGTGCTCCACGATCTGGGGAGACTGAAGCTTTCTTT. Its translation is CSAPRSGETEAFF.

About this clonotype: A much larger clone differs from this one at a single base, so this may be a read error. The genes are TRBV6-2 or TRBV6-3 and TRBJ2-7; 9 positions match TRBD2. Germline CDR1 and CDR2: MNHEY and SVGEGT. CDR3 length: 14 residues. CDR3 residues: CVTEISGRKHEQYF. The CDR3 DNA sequence: TGTGTCACCGAAATCAGCGGGAGGAAACACGAGCAGTACTTC.

This clonotype was observed at least ten times. The V and J genes are TRBV20-1 and TRBJ1-5; D might be TRBD1 (6 bases). V lost 6 bases and J lost 0, with 15 bases in between. CDR1 and CDR2 from the germline V gene are DFQATT and SNEGSKA (reference sequence). This CDR3 contains 15 residues. The CDR3 sequence: CSAGTGTNSNQPQHF. CDR3 DNA sequence: TGCAGTGCCGGAACCGGGACAAATAGCAATCAGCCCCAGCATTTT.

About this clonotype itself: This may stem from a read error, because a much larger clone lies one nucleotide away. The chain has TRBV6-5 and TRBJ1-4; a possible D gene is TRBD1 (6 bases). Germline V gene lookup returns CDR1 MNHEY and CDR2 SVGAGI. The CDR3 spans 16 residues. Trimming left V 0 bases short and J 5 bases short, with 13 bases between. CDR3 nucleotide sequence: TGTGCCAGCAGTTACTCGGGGACATGGCGGAATGAAAAACTGTTTTTT. The encoded protein is CASSYSGTWRNEKLFF.

On this clonotype: A read error is possible here, since a much larger clone lies one base away. This rearrangement joins TRBV20-1 to TRBJ2-7, with 8 positions matching TRBD2. Germline lookup yields CDR1 DFQATT and CDR2 SNEGSKA (reference sequence). The CDR3 contains 16 residues. CDR3 in DNA: TGCGGTGCTAGAGATCGGGAGCGGGGGTACCTTTACGAGCAGTACTTC. Its protein product is CGARDRERGYLYEQYF.

This clonotype was detected only once. Being one base from a much bigger clone, this may be a read error. V gene TRBV4-1 combines with J gene TRBJ2-2; D is possibly TRBD2 (5 bases). The CDR3 spans 17 residues. Germline values: CDR1 MGHRA, CDR2 YSYEKL. The CDR3: CASSQKSRATYTGKLFF. Here the CDR3 DNA reads TGCGCCAGCAGCCAAAAGAGTAGGGCGACTTACACCGGGAAGCTGTTTTTT.

Turning to this clonotype: This may be a read error, as it is one base from a much larger clone. This sequence joins TRBV20-1 and TRBJ2-7; TRBD2 aligns across 7 bases. Germline lookup yields CDR1 DFQATT and CDR2 SNEGSKA (reference sequence). There are 15 residues in the CDR3. CDR3 DNA: TGCAGTGATAGAGTTTATAGCGGGCTATCTGAAGAGCAGTACTTC. It specifies CSDRVYSGLSEEQYF.

This clonotype came up once. A much bigger clone sits one base away, suggesting this may be a read error. The V call is TRBV4-2, the J call TRBJ2-1; 14 nucleotides line up with TRBD2. Germline V gene sequence: CDR1 LGHNA, CDR2 YNFKEQ. This CDR3 comprises 20 residues. CDR3 in DNA: TGTGCCAGCAGCCGGTCGAGGACTAGCGGGGGGTCGAGCTCCTACATTGAGCAGTTCTTC. Translating it yields CASSRSRTSGGSSSYIEQFF.

Written as DNA, the CDR3 is TGTGCCAGCAGCTTAATTAGCGGGGGCACAGATACGCAGTATTTT. Its translation: CASSLISGGTDTQYF. The rearrangement joins TRBV12-3 or TRBV12-4 to TRBJ2-3; 8 bases are a match to TRBD2. V trimming: 6 bases; J trimming: 1 base; junction bases outside the gene matches: 6. The CDR3 covers 15 residues.

Written as DNA, the CDR3 is TGTGCCATCTCTCTGGGGGGCGTGGAGAATGAGCAGTTCTTC. Encoded protein: CAISLGGVENEQFF. The V gene is TRBV10-3, the J gene TRBJ2-1, with D perhaps TRBD1 or TRBD2 (6 bases each). V shed 8 bases and J shed 7 bases, with 18 bases lying between them. The CDR3 has 14 residues. The germline gives CDR1 ENHRY, CDR2 SYGVKD.

The V gene is TRBV6-5, the J gene TRBJ1-1; D is unresolved. The V gene lost 8 bases and the J gene lost 3 bases, with 13 bases spanning the gap. The germline CDR1 and CDR2 sequences are MNHEY and SVGAGI. This CDR3 is built from 13 residues. CDR3 sequence (DNA): TGTGCCAGCTGTCGTTTGGCCGACACTGAAGCTTTCTTT. Its protein is CASCRLADTEAFF.

This clonotype was found many times. The CDR3 reads CASNDPGAPDSPLHF. The CDR3 DNA reads as TGTGCCAGCAACGACCCGGGGGCACCAGATTCACCCCTCCACTTT. The V gene is TRBV6-2 or TRBV6-3, the J gene TRBJ1-6; a possible D gene is TRBD1 (6 bases). The CDR3 has 15 amino acids. The germline gives CDR1 MNHEY, CDR2 SVGEGT. V gave up 7 bases and J gave up 8 bases, with 18 bases separating them.

Concerning this clonotype itself: A read error is possible here, since a much larger clone lies one base away. In nucleotides, the CDR3 is TGCGCCAGCAGCTTCTCCGGGACAGGGAGCGATATGCAGTATTTT. Protein sequence: CASSFSGTGSDMQYF. V usage is TRBV4-3 and J usage is TRBJ2-3, with TRBD1 matching over 9 bases. CDR3 length: 15 amino acids. CDR1 LGHNA and CDR2 YSLEER come from the germline V gene.

Comment on this clonotype: Mismatch with germline at one junction end may stem from a read error. Written as DNA, the CDR3 is TGCGCCAGCAGCCAGGGACTAGCGAGCACAGATGCGCAGTATTTT. It is translated as CASSQGLASTDAQYF. This chain uses TRBV4-3 with TRBJ2-3; the match to TRBD2 covers 10 bases. This CDR3 is built from 15 residues. Germline assignment: CDR1 LGHNA and CDR2 YSLEER.

The J gene is TRBJ2-2, the V gene TRBV30; no firm D call. V lost 8 bases, J lost 1 base, and 14 bases lay in between. This CDR3 spans 14 amino acids. The V gene's germline CDR1 is GTSNPN and CDR2 SVGIG (reference sequence). Written as DNA, the CDR3 is TGTGCCAGTACAGTGTGTAAGAACACCGGGGAGCTGTTTTTT. Translating gives CASTVCKNTGELFF.

Note on this clonotype: Being one base from a much bigger clone, this may be a read error. The V call is TRBV6-2 or TRBV6-3, the J call TRBJ2-3; D is unresolved. This CDR3 contains 15 residues. CDR1 is MNHEY, CDR2 SVGEGT, per germline. The CDR3 DNA follows: TGTGCCAGCAGTTACTATAATCCCAGCATAGATACGCAGTATTTT. Encoded protein: CASSYYNPSIDTQYF.

On this clonotype itself: A much larger clone differs from this one at a single base, so this may be a read error. This rearrangement joins TRBV12-3 or TRBV12-4 to TRBJ2-7; 11 bases fit TRBD2. The CDR3 has 14 amino acids. CDR3 sequence: CANSLAGGPYEQYF. The CDR3 nucleotides read TGTGCCAACAGTTTAGCGGGAGGGCCTTACGAGCAGTACTTC.

Remarks on this clonotype: Compared with germline, one end of the junction differs, possibly owing to a read error. This sequence joins TRBV11-3 and TRBJ2-2; no clear D. CDR1 SGHNT and CDR2 YENEEA come from the germline V gene. CDR3 length equals 12 residues. The CDR3, as DNA: TGCGCCAGCAGCTTAGAAACCAGGGAGCTGTTTTTT. It is translated as CASSLETRELFF. Supplemented by reference TRBV11-3 and TRBJ2-2, the full variable domain reads EAGVVQSPRYKIIEKKQPVAFWCNPISGHNTLYWYLQNLGQGPELLIRYENEEAVDDSQLPKDRFSAERLKGVDSTLKIQPAELGDSAVYLCASSLETRELFFGEGSRLTVL.

This clonotype was seen many times. The rearrangement links TRBV12-3 or TRBV12-4 to TRBJ2-2; 8 nucleotides agree with TRBD1. The length of the CDR3 is 14 residues. V was clipped by 3 bases and J by 7 bases; unmatched bases: 4. The CDR3 DNA reads as TGTGCCAGCAGTTTTCAGGGGGCAGGCGGGGAGCTGTTTTTT. This sequence encodes CASSFQGAGGELFF.

This clonotype occurred once. The germline gene is not matched at one end of the junction; a read error may be the cause. The CDR3 DNA sequence: TGTTCCAGCAGCCCGACTGGGATGAGGGATACGCAGTATTTT. Protein product: CSSSPTGMRDTQYF. The V and J genes are TRBV11-3 and TRBJ2-3, with D unclear. This CDR3 has 14 residues. Germline CDR1 is SGHNT and CDR2 is YENEEA.

With regard to this clonotype: This may arise from a read error, as a much more abundant clone is one base away. The chain joins TRBV6-5 to TRBJ1-2; D remains ambiguous. The germline V gene encodes CDR1 MNHEY and CDR2 SVGAGI. Between the trimmed V and J ends, which lost 6 bases and 6 bases, there was a span of 17 bases. The CDR3 loop spans 14 amino acids. The CDR3 sequence: CASSRDPGSHGYTF. The CDR3 DNA follows: TGTGCCAGCAGCCGAGATCCAGGATCCCATGGCTACACCTTC.

About this clonotype itself: A read error may produce the germline difference seen at one junction end. This chain links TRBV11-2 with TRBJ2-1, with a tentative D call TRBD1 (6 bases). Per germline, CDR1 SGHAT and CDR2 FQNNGV. This CDR3 has 15 amino acids. The CDR3 DNA sequence: TGTGCCAGCAGCCCCGACATAATGGGGGCCGATGAGCAATTCTTC. Its translation is CASSPDIMGADEQFF.

V is TRBV20-1 and J is TRBJ2-3; D may be TRBD1 or TRBD2 (5 bases each). The CDR3 is made up of 13 amino acids. Looked up from germline, CDR1 is DFQATT and CDR2 is SNEGSKA (reference sequence). The CDR3 DNA follows: TGCAGCTCACAGGAGGCAAGCTCAGATACGCAGTATTTT. Its protein product is CSSQEASSDTQYF.

A remark on this clonotype: Since a much larger clone is just one base distant, this may be a read error. The CDR3 DNA follows: TGCAGTGCTGGCCGGGACAGGGCAAATTCTTCACCCCTCCACTTT. This translates into CSAGRDRANSSPLHF. The V and J genes are TRBV20-1 and TRBJ1-6, with TRBD1 matching 9 bases. CDR1 DFQATT and CDR2 SNEGSKA come from the germline V gene (reference sequence). The CDR3 extends over 15 amino acids. The ends lost 5 bases at V and 9 bases at J; junction bases unmatched: 11.

This clonotype has just one count. The junction and the germline gene differ at one end; a read error may be behind it. The chain combines TRBV29-1 with TRBJ2-7; 11 bases match TRBD1. CDR1 and CDR2 (germline): SQVTM, ANQGSEA. The CDR3 totals 13 residues. The CDR3 is CSVIGQGAYEQYF. The CDR3 DNA is TGCAGCGTCATAGGACAGGGGGCCTACGAACAGTACTTC.

This clonotype appeared a single time. Its ends do not fully match the called genes, so a read error is possible. This sequence joins TRBV20-1 and TRBJ2-1, with 8 bases identical to TRBD1. In germline, CDR1 is DFQATT, CDR2 SNEGSKA (reference sequence). CDR3 length: 14 residues. The chain's CDR3 is CSAQTGVPYNGQFF. The CDR3 DNA follows: TGCAGTGCTCAGACAGGGGTTCCCTACAATGGGCAGTTCTTC.

On this clonotype: Compared with germline, one end of the junction differs, possibly owing to a read error. V usage is TRBV20-1 and J usage is TRBJ2-2, with 8 bases aligning to TRBD1. The CDR3 extends over 15 amino acids. CDR1 DFQATT and CDR2 SNEGSKA come from the germline V gene (reference sequence). This CDR3 reads CSASRQGTDTGELLF. In DNA, the CDR3 is TGCAGTGCTAGCCGACAGGGGACGGACACCGGGGAGCTGTTATTT.

This chain links TRBV5-6 with TRBJ2-7, with D perhaps matching TRBD1 (6 bases). V was trimmed by 2 bases and J by 6 bases, leaving 12 bases between them. This CDR3 region has 13 residues. Per the germline V gene, CDR1 is SGHDT and CDR2 is YYEEEE. The DNA of the CDR3 is TGTGCCAGCAGCTTCGACAGGAACTGCGAGCAGTACTTC. Encoded protein: CASSFDRNCEQYF.

This clonotype was counted a few times. A much larger clone lies a single base off, so this may be a read error. The J gene is TRBJ2-1, the V gene TRBV11-2; TRBD2 might be the D (5 bases). The germline V gene encodes CDR1 SGHAT and CDR2 FQNNGV. The CDR3 contains 14 residues. The CDR3 here is CASSLGSAGNQQIF. For the CDR3, the DNA is TGTGCCAGCAGCTTAGGGTCGGCGGGCAATCAGCAGATCTTC.